This TCR beta chain was identified in a study of blood T cell repertoires in COVID-19. Study-level background: The United States, Italy and Spain supplied acute and convalescent COVID-19 samples. From T cells, B-cell-depleted T cells, or PBMCs came the material, which was cDNA or gDNA.

CDR1 is MDHEN and CDR2 is SYDVKM in the germline V gene. V trimming: 3 bases; J trimming: 2 bases; junction bases outside the gene matches: 9. The CDR3 is made up of 17 amino acids. Participants' own reports of clinical history determined their cohort assignment. Recovery meant two consecutive negative NP/OP PCR tests, professional clearance, or resolved symptoms. This clone was picked up one time. Clones were sequenced by immunoSEQ multiplex PCR, and TCRdb holds only the in-frame ones, with some missing. The sample carries 250,000 to 350,000 clones, 70% to 90% recorded once. Sequences were obtained from PBMCs or T cells enriched from blood (not recorded which). The rearrangement links TRBV28 to TRBJ1-2; TRBD1 aligns across 10 bases. The sequence was collected from a woman under 40 who had recovered from COVID-19. The DNA for the CDR3 is TGTGCCAGCAGTTTTCCCCGGACAGGGGGTACCAACTATGGCTACACCTTC. As protein: CASSFPRTGGTNYGYTF.